This T cell receptor (beta chain) was recovered during a study of blood T cells in healthy people across ages. About the research overall: There was about one barcoded beta molecule captured by template switching per two T cells.

Using a J-beta primer mix together with a sample-barcoded 5' primer, a second PCR was run for roughly 7 to 12 cycles. The authors tagged each cDNA molecule using a template-switch adaptor with 12 random nucleotides. TCRdb called the 5' RACE reads again in MiXCR, with one record for every CDR3 protein. The top ten clones hold around 13% of a sample with about a million distinct CDR3 sequences, around two fifths of them seen once. Germline CDR1 MNHEY, CDR2 SMNVEV (reference sequence). This CDR3 comprises 14 residues. Trimming took 4 bases from V and 9 from J; bases not matched to a gene: 6. This clonotype was detected once. No antigen is known for it. Study-wide points: Long-lived donors had more naive CD4+ cells and higher diversity than aged donors.

The V gene is TRBV27, the J gene TRBJ2-1, with 10 bases matching TRBD1. Input material: blood. The origin of this receptor is a young man in good health. In DNA, the CDR3 is TGTGCCAGCAGTTCCGCCGGGACAGGGGTTGAGCAGTTCTTC. Translation: CASSSAGTGVEQFF.